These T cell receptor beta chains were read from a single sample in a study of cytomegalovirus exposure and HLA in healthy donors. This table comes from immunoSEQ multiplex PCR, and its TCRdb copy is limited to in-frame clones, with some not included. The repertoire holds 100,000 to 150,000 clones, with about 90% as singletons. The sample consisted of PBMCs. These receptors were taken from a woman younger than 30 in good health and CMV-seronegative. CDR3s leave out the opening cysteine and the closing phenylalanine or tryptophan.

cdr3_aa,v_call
AWSVFGNSGSPLH,TRBV30
ASRTGTGSGNTIY,TRBV6-6
ASSGGARETQY,TRBV19
ASGTGFRKNTEAF,TRBV19
ASSIGTGVDSPLH,TRBV6-4
ASTPGGAYEQY,TRBV28
ASSPPNEKLF,TRBV2
ASSLEGMTNEKLF,TRBV5-1
ASSRNAGAYQETQY,TRBV7-2
ASSEGGLTTGELF,TRBV7-3
ASSEGIQGGEEKLF,TRBV25-1
ASSYSRGYTYGYT,TRBV6-5
ASSTSGRAGETQY,TRBV5-1
ASSLLPGGDEQF,TRBV11-3
ASSVAGGQNEKLF,TRBV9
ASSQVPGYGYT,TRBV4-1
ASSLSGVGAEAF,TRBV27
ASSGGANEKLF,TRBV9
ASSSPGNNQPQH,TRBV5-6
ASSSRQPNTEAF,TRBV28
ASSLRRGGRLGETQY,TRBV11-2
ASRWEDRGLGYNEQF,TRBV6-4
ASSTLSQGARVQPQH,TRBV7-8
ASSSQSTGGEAF,TRBV5-1
ASSVGRASGANVLT,TRBV9
ASSLAGVSYEQY,TRBV7-9
ASSLGAGSNTNYGYT,TRBV5-5
ASSPAGVGAGEQY,TRBV5-8
ASSQDLARTDTQY,TRBV14
ASSTRQGSSYEQY,TRBV7-9
ASSIGQGGPYGYT,TRBV19
ASSSGPADYGYT,TRBV19
ASSQGGLVPDTQY,TRBV4-3
ASSQDLVRGLGYGYT,TRBV14
ASSQDRIWDTQY,TRBV5-1
ASIFNLAYEQY,TRBV2
ASSQDTGGRRSATNEKLF,TRBV4-1
ASSSGGPYEQY,TRBV27
ASSLGIYEQY,TRBV5-8
ASSLYRGGSTMNTEAF,TRBV27
ASSLVVAGGPGTGELF,TRBV7-2
ASSLRVTSGVAKNIQY,TRBV21-1
ASSVDPSARLSLYGYT,TRBV9
ASSIRQGSPYEQY,TRBV7-2
AISGGSENEQY,TRBV10-3
ASSKTSGVPSYEQY,TRBV11-2
ASSQEPRGLAHNEQF,TRBV4-1
ASSPGLADTYEQY,TRBV5-4
ANARKAGGQETQY,TRBV5-1